Listed below are T cell receptor beta chains from one sample, sequenced in a study of T cell responses to AZD1222 COVID-19 vaccine. Some clones are missing from TCRdb's copy, which holds only in-frame ones; the method was immunoSEQ multiplex PCR. The sample lists approximately 150,000 clones, around 90% seen once, with approximately 2.1% in the top ten. This sample comprised peripheral blood, obtained 28 days after the second AZD1222 dose. The receptors here all came from an adult who received the AZD1222 COVID-19 vaccine. Both conserved end residues are part of each CDR3. Fields, in order: CDR3 DNA, CDR3 protein, clone size, V gene, D gene, J gene. The D gene is left open where the match is weak. Size is stated for part of the rows, as once, few or many counts, or as a class when the clone is expanded.

cdr3_nt: TGCGCCAGCAGCTCCAGGAAAAGTAGCGGGGGGGCAAACGAGCAGTACTTC
cdr3_aa: CASSSRKSSGGANEQYF
clone_size: -
v_call: TRBV5-1
d_call: TRBD2
j_call: TRBJ2-7

cdr3_nt: TGTGCCACCAGCACAGCGGGAGTCACCGGGGAGCTGTTTTTT
cdr3_aa: CATSTAGVTGELFF
clone_size: -
v_call: TRBV15
d_call: TRBD2
j_call: TRBJ2-2

cdr3_nt: TGTGCCAGCAGGTTAGGGTCCTCACCCCTCCACTTT
cdr3_aa: CASRLGSSPLHF
clone_size: few
v_call: TRBV27
d_call: -
j_call: TRBJ1-6

cdr3_nt: TGTGCTAGTGGTTTTCATGGGGGCACGAACACTGAAGCTTTCTTT
cdr3_aa: CASGFHGGTNTEAFF
clone_size: -
v_call: TRBV12-5
d_call: -
j_call: TRBJ1-1

cdr3_nt: TGTGCCATCAGTGAGTCGCTAGCGGGGTACAATGAGCAGTTCTTC
cdr3_aa: CAISESLAGYNEQFF
clone_size: -
v_call: TRBV10-3
d_call: TRBD2
j_call: TRBJ2-1

cdr3_nt: TGTGCCTGGAGTGCAGGGACAGGGGGCTTTGTCGATGGCTACACCTTC
cdr3_aa: CAWSAGTGGFVDGYTF
clone_size: -
v_call: TRBV30
d_call: TRBD1
j_call: TRBJ1-2

cdr3_nt: TGTGCCAGCAGCCAAGCGGAGGGCGGGAGCCCCACAGATACGCAGTATTTT
cdr3_aa: CASSQAEGGSPTDTQYF
clone_size: -
v_call: TRBV3-1/TRBV3-2
d_call: TRBD2
j_call: TRBJ2-3

cdr3_nt: TGTGCCACCAGCCCCCGACTAGCGGGAGAAGAGACCCAGTACTTC
cdr3_aa: CATSPRLAGEETQYF
clone_size: -
v_call: TRBV15
d_call: TRBD2
j_call: TRBJ2-5

cdr3_nt: TGTGCCAGCAGTGTCTTTGGGACAGGGAATAATCAGCCCCAGCATTTT
cdr3_aa: CASSVFGTGNNQPQHF
clone_size: once
v_call: TRBV6-1
d_call: TRBD1
j_call: TRBJ1-5

cdr3_nt: TGTGCCAGCAGCTTAGCCGGGACACCTAACACTGAAGCTTTCTTT
cdr3_aa: CASSLAGTPNTEAFF
clone_size: -
v_call: TRBV7-3
d_call: -
j_call: TRBJ1-1

cdr3_nt: TGCAGCGTTGAAGATGGCAGGGGGGTATCAAGTGTTGAGACCCAGTACTTC
cdr3_aa: CSVEDGRGVSSVETQYF
clone_size: -
v_call: TRBV29-1
d_call: -
j_call: TRBJ2-5

cdr3_nt: TGTGCCAGCAGTGAAGTGGTAAGGCACGAAGCTTTCTTT
cdr3_aa: CASSEVVRHEAFF
clone_size: -
v_call: TRBV6-1
d_call: -
j_call: TRBJ1-1

cdr3_nt: TGTGCCAGCAGTTATTCCGGGGCGCGTTCACCCCTCCACTTT
cdr3_aa: CASSYSGARSPLHF
clone_size: -
v_call: TRBV6-6
d_call: -
j_call: TRBJ1-6

cdr3_nt: TGTGCCAGTAGTATCGGACTAGCGGTCTACAATGAGCAGTTCTTC
cdr3_aa: CASSIGLAVYNEQFF
clone_size: -
v_call: TRBV19
d_call: TRBD2
j_call: TRBJ2-1

cdr3_nt: TGCGCCAGCAGCTTGCAAGCGGGAGGGTTGAATGAGCAGTTCTTC
cdr3_aa: CASSLQAGGLNEQFF
clone_size: -
v_call: TRBV5-1
d_call: TRBD2
j_call: TRBJ2-1

cdr3_nt: TGTGCCACAGCGGGACTAGCGGGAGACGTCGACACCGGGGAGCTGTTTTTT
cdr3_aa: CATAGLAGDVDTGELFF
clone_size: -
v_call: TRBV24-1
d_call: TRBD2
j_call: TRBJ2-2

cdr3_nt: TGTGCCAGCACCGGTAACTCCTACGAGCAGTACTTC
cdr3_aa: CASTGNSYEQYF
clone_size: -
v_call: TRBV6-5
d_call: -
j_call: TRBJ2-7

cdr3_nt: TGCGCCAGCAGCTTGGAGCCAGGGGGAAATTCACCCCTCCACTTT
cdr3_aa: CASSLEPGGNSPLHF
clone_size: -
v_call: TRBV5-1
d_call: TRBD1
j_call: TRBJ1-6

cdr3_nt: TGTGCCAGCAGCCCTATAAGGAACACTGAAGCTTTCTTT
cdr3_aa: CASSPIRNTEAFF
clone_size: -
v_call: TRBV7-3
d_call: -
j_call: TRBJ1-1

cdr3_nt: TGTGCCAGCGGGGACCCGGGACAGGGGGTGAACTATGGCTACACCTTC
cdr3_aa: CASGDPGQGVNYGYTF
clone_size: -
v_call: TRBV6-6
d_call: TRBD1
j_call: TRBJ1-2

cdr3_nt: TGTGCCAGTAGTATCAGGACATCCGAGGGCACTGAAGCTTTCTTT
cdr3_aa: CASSIRTSEGTEAFF
clone_size: -
v_call: TRBV19
d_call: -
j_call: TRBJ1-1

cdr3_nt: TGCGCCAGCAGCTTGGGGAGATGGAATGAGCAGTTCTTC
cdr3_aa: CASSLGRWNEQFF
clone_size: -
v_call: TRBV5-1
d_call: -
j_call: TRBJ2-1

cdr3_nt: TGTGCCACCAGCAGAGAGGGGACAGGGGGCAGGAGGACTGAAGCTTTCTTT
cdr3_aa: CATSREGTGGRRTEAFF
clone_size: -
v_call: TRBV15
d_call: TRBD1
j_call: TRBJ1-1

cdr3_nt: TGTGCCAGCAGTTCGGCGGGACAGGCGAACACTGAAGCTTTCTTT
cdr3_aa: CASSSAGQANTEAFF
clone_size: -
v_call: TRBV27
d_call: TRBD1
j_call: TRBJ1-1

cdr3_nt: TGCGCCAGCAGCTTGACAGCGAACACCGGGGAGCTGTTTTTT
cdr3_aa: CASSLTANTGELFF
clone_size: -
v_call: TRBV5-1
d_call: -
j_call: TRBJ2-2

cdr3_nt: TGTGCCAGCAGTGAAAGAGGCTATGGCTACACCTTC
cdr3_aa: CASSERGYGYTF
clone_size: -
v_call: TRBV25-1
d_call: -
j_call: TRBJ1-2

cdr3_nt: TGTGCCAGAAGCTTGGAGGAGGGGAACACCGGGGAGCTGTTTTTT
cdr3_aa: CARSLEEGNTGELFF
clone_size: -
v_call: TRBV5-3
d_call: -
j_call: TRBJ2-2

cdr3_nt: TGTGCCAGCAGTGAAGCCCAGGGACAGCAGCCCCAGCATTTT
cdr3_aa: CASSEAQGQQPQHF
clone_size: -
v_call: TRBV6-1
d_call: TRBD1
j_call: TRBJ1-5

cdr3_nt: TGTGCCAGCAGTTACGGGACAGGGCGAGACACTGAAGCTTTCTTT
cdr3_aa: CASSYGTGRDTEAFF
clone_size: once
v_call: TRBV6-5
d_call: TRBD1
j_call: TRBJ1-1

cdr3_nt: TGTGCCAGCAGCTGGAGAGACGTACAGGGTACTAGCACAGATACGCAGTATTTT
cdr3_aa: CASSWRDVQGTSTDTQYF
clone_size: -
v_call: TRBV5-5
d_call: -
j_call: TRBJ2-3

cdr3_nt: TGTGCCAGCAGCTTAGATGGCCGGGCGGCCCCCTACACCTTC
cdr3_aa: CASSLDGRAAPYTF
clone_size: -
v_call: TRBV11-2
d_call: -
j_call: TRBJ1-2